This TCR beta chain was retrieved from a study of HIV-infected patients and healthy controls (dated by TCRdb to between 2012 and 2015). In terms of the full investigation: The study tested whether deep TCR repertoire sequencing of HIV patients' small blood samples could capture immune perturbation and reconstitution. On the study overall, not on this receptor specifically: Donor HLA types were not determined in the study. A major limit on how widely the findings apply, in the view of the authors, was that only sixteen HIV-infected individuals were processed. MAIT cell alpha-chain CDR3s were present at high frequency in healthy controls but severely depleted in HIV+ repertoires. Alpha-beta chain pairing was not determined in the samples. The study cohorts differed slightly in age and sex profile, but those differences did not account for the observed differences in diversity. In HIV-infected patients, the apparent post-therapy recovery of the Gini index was not replicated in size-matched repertoire data. Healthy control repertoires showed roughly threefold more distinct CDR3s and higher Shannon diversity than untreated HIV+ repertoires. Unequal numbers of distinct sequences between patients and controls complicated comparisons, and size-matching overweighted rare events from HIV-infected data. Significantly different mean usage between HIV-infected patients and controls was observed for eight alpha and eight beta V genes. HIV-infected repertoires had significantly higher mean Gini indices than controls, possibly reflecting oligoclonality. By Jaccard index and by the count of highly shared sequences, healthy controls shared more CDR3s between individuals than HIV+ patients did. Using whole blood restricted sequencing depth and prevented separating the dynamics of distinct T-cell subpopulations. During therapy, a significant decrease in frequency was seen for HIV-associated CDR3s, whereas no significant change was found for CMV-associated CDR3s, although most of them became more frequent.

This clonotype is identified as medium-sized (0.01 to 0.1%). Its antigen has not been determined. No qualities accompany the bases; no much larger clone lies one base away. Taken from the germline V gene, the CDR1 and CDR2 loops are SQVTM and ANQGSEA. V and J are trimmed by 7 bases and 5 bases, and the gene matches miss 9 bases of the junction. Spanning cysteine to phenylalanine, the CDR3 consists of 13 amino acids. Only the CDR3 part of the read is kept: 39 bases, read in frame from the first base. Since whole blood was used without any cell fractionation, the repertoire reflected all peripheral T cells in unsorted form. As controls, ten to eleven uninfected healthy donors were sampled, and several of those donors gave samples twice, roughly 3 months apart. For RNA extraction, 2.5 to 3 ml of peripheral blood was drawn into Tempus tubes. Residual genomic DNA was removed with the TURBO-DNase kit and globin mRNA was depleted with GLOBINclear.

SuperScript III was used to reverse transcribe 500 ng RNA with primers targeting the alpha and beta constant regions. Separate alpha and beta chain libraries were made by chain-specific third strand synthesis with multiplexing indices. To avoid primer bias, the protocol used one single primer pair to amplify every rearrangement within a chain, and the protocol also attached molecular barcodes to each cDNA molecule. The SP2 sequencing primer site and a random hexamer were carried on a 5' RACE adapter, to which purified cDNA was joined by T4 RNA Ligase 1. Second strand synthesis was performed with Phusion polymerase and primed from the SP2 site, and slow temperature ramps were applied to favor optimal annealing. Joined together, two random hexamer sequences that had both been added before amplification formed the 12-nucleotide barcode of each molecule. A short first PCR added P5 and P7 adapter elements plus a second index, followed by a roughly 24-cycle amplification PCR with P5s and P7 primers. The libraries went through roughly 28 PCR cycles in total, were quantified on a Qubit, were sized on a Bioanalyzer, and were diluted to 3 to 4 nM. Normalized libraries were sequenced on an Illumina MiSeq with 2 x 250 paired-end kits. Reverse transcription reactions underwent purification over MinElute columns, with elution into 9 to 10 ul Tris-Cl. Adapter ligations ran for under 30 hours at 16 degrees C and were afterwards cleaned with AMPure XP beads at a 1:1 ratio. Under the source paper's analysis protocol: Demultiplexed FASTQ files were processed with a modified Decombinator that output V, J, insert and barcode information. Sequences that shared a barcode but differed from the dominant sequence were treated as errors and discarded, and barcodes were clustered at Levenshtein distance 3 and counted to estimate the original cDNA molecules. For downstream analyses, the R packages ineq, vegan, igraph and RCytoscape were used, along with IMGT nomenclature and CDR3 definitions. V gene usage was computed over distinct sequences, each TCR counted once to avoid skew from clonal expansion. Unique CDR3 amino acid sequences within a donor were connected in similarity networks whenever two sequences differed by a single Levenshtein edit. Published HIV-specific CDR3s (about 100 alpha, 700 or so beta) and CMV-specific CDR3s (about twelve alpha, more than 250 beta) were assembled and queried against the repertoires. Random subsampling to size-matched repertoires showed patients' decreased diversity was not caused by their lower sequence numbers. The public reads were run again by TCRdb, first through fastp at Q25 and then through MiXCR, and only productive beta chains were kept. Duplicate CDR3 protein sequences are folded into a single record with the most common DNA and genes. The V and J calls come from TCRdb's annotation, not from the publication. This sample gives just over 15,000 distinct CDR3 sequences in total; around 6.7% of them show up just once. Of the sample, 8.3% falls within the top ten clones.

The chain couples TRBV29-1 to TRBJ2-3; TRBD2 lines up with 7 middle nucleotides. The clonotype originates from an adult in good health. What was sequenced was blood. The nucleotide sequence reads as follows: TGCAGCGCCGGGATTCGCGGGGGAGATACGCAGTATTTT. Its translation is CSAGIRGGDTQYF.